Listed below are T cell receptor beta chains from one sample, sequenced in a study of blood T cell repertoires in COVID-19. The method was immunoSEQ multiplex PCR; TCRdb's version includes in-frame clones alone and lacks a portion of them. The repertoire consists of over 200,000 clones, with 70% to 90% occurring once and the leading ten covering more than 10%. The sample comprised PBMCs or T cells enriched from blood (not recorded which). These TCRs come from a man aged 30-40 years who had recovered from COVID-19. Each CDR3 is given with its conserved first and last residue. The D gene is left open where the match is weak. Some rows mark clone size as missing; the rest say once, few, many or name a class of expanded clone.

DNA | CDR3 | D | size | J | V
TGTGCCAGCAGTTTTCGATGGGTGTGGGGGACAGTATTTTTGCGGACTGGCACAGATACGCAGTATTTT | CASSFRWVWGTVFLRTGTDTQYF | TRBD1 | . | TRBJ2-3 | TRBV28
TGTGCCAGCAGTGAGACAGGGGCGAGCACAGATACGCAGTATTTT | CASSETGASTDTQYF | TRBD1 | . | TRBJ2-3 | TRBV27
TGTGCCAGCAGTTTGGAGGGGGCTATGAACACTGAAGCTTTCTTT | CASSLEGAMNTEAFF | TRBD1 | . | TRBJ1-1 | TRBV27
TGTGCCAGCAGCCGAGGGACAGGGCGCTCTGGAAACACCATATATTTT | CASSRGTGRSGNTIYF | TRBD1 | . | TRBJ1-3 | TRBV7-9
TGTGCCAGCAACCAACAGGGGAGGTTGGGTCAGCCCCAGCATTTT | CASNQQGRLGQPQHF | TRBD1 | . | TRBJ1-5 | TRBV6-5
TGTGCCAGCAGATCGGGTCCTAGCAATCAGCCCCAGCATTTT | CASRSGPSNQPQHF | . | . | TRBJ1-5 | TRBV5-8
TGTGCCAGCAGCGTAGGTTTGGGGAGCTCCTACGAGCAGTACTTC | CASSVGLGSSYEQYF | . | . | TRBJ2-7 | TRBV9
TGTGCCAGCAGCATCCAAGGGACAGGGTACAATGAGCAGTTCTTC | CASSIQGTGYNEQFF | TRBD1 | . | TRBJ2-1 | TRBV3-1/TRBV3-2
TGTGCCAGTAGTTCTTTGGGAGCTAGCGCCATAAAGGGAGAGACCCAGTACTTC | CASSSLGASAIKGETQYF | . | . | TRBJ2-5 | TRBV19
TGTGCCAGCAGTTTCGGAGGGGCTCCCTACGAGCAGTACTTC | CASSFGGAPYEQYF | . | . | TRBJ2-7 | TRBV28
TGCGTGACACGACCAAGTCCAGATACGCAGTATTTT | CVTRPSPDTQYF | . | . | TRBJ2-3 | TRBV28
TGTGCCAGCAGCTTAGACGGAGCTAACTATGGCTACACCTTC | CASSLDGANYGYTF | . | . | TRBJ1-2 | TRBV7-9
TGTGCCAGCAGCCGCGAAGTGAGACTAGCCAACTACGAGCAGTACTTC | CASSREVRLANYEQYF | TRBD2 | . | TRBJ2-7 | TRBV11-2
TGTGCCAGCAGCCCTAGGAGGGCGCGCGATGAGCAGTTCTTC | CASSPRRARDEQFF | . | . | TRBJ2-1 | TRBV9
TGTGCCAGCAGCAAGTTCATGGACAGGTGGAACTATGGCTACACCTTC | CASSKFMDRWNYGYTF | . | . | TRBJ1-2 | TRBV21-1
TGTGCCTGGAGTGCTTGGACAGTTGAAAAACTGTTTTTT | CAWSAWTVEKLFF | . | . | TRBJ1-4 | TRBV30
TGTGCCAGCAGCTTAGCAGGATCTGAAGGCTACACCTTC | CASSLAGSEGYTF | . | few | TRBJ1-2 | TRBV11-2
TGTGCCAGCAGCCGCGAGGTAGGTCAGCCCCAGCATTTT | CASSREVGQPQHF | . | . | TRBJ1-5 | TRBV5-5
TGTGCCAGCAGTCAACTAGCGGGGCCGTACGAGCAGTACTTC | CASSQLAGPYEQYF | TRBD2 | . | TRBJ2-7 | TRBV6-5
TGTGCCAGCAGCTTATTCGGGGGAACCCTAGCAACTAATGAAAAACTGTTTTTT | CASSLFGGTLATNEKLFF | . | . | TRBJ1-4 | TRBV7-2
TGTGCCAGCAGACAAAACGGAGGGCTAGGGTACGAGCAGTACTTC | CASRQNGGLGYEQYF | . | . | TRBJ2-7 | TRBV6-5
TGTGCCAGCTCTAGCGGGGGGGATGAGCAGTTCTTC | CASSSGGDEQFF | TRBD2 | . | TRBJ2-1 | TRBV12-3/TRBV12-4
TGTGCCAGCAGCCAAGTTATGGGGACAGGGGCTTTCTTT | CASSQVMGTGAFF | TRBD1 | . | TRBJ1-1 | TRBV3-1/TRBV3-2
TGTGCCAGCAGCCCTTCGGCTAGCGGGTTCCCCGGGGAGACCCAGTACTTC | CASSPSASGFPGETQYF | TRBD2 | . | TRBJ2-5 | TRBV7-2
TGTGCCAGCAGCACCGGACAGGGGAATGGCTACACCTTC | CASSTGQGNGYTF | TRBD1 | . | TRBJ1-2 | TRBV7-2
TGTGCCAGCAGCTTAAACCTGCGGGGCACAGATACGCAGTATTTT | CASSLNLRGTDTQYF | . | . | TRBJ2-3 | TRBV7-3
TGTGCCAGCAGCTTAGAGCCTAACAGGGGGCTAAAGCGTGAGCAGTTCTTC | CASSLEPNRGLKREQFF | TRBD1 | . | TRBJ2-1 | TRBV13
TGTGCCAGCAGCGCGGCGGGAGCCCCATTCGGGGAGCTGTTTTTT | CASSAAGAPFGELFF | TRBD2 | . | TRBJ2-2 | TRBV7-6
TGTGCCAGTAGTAGAACCGGGACATGGAACTCCTACGAGCAGTACTTC | CASSRTGTWNSYEQYF | . | . | TRBJ2-7 | TRBV19
TGCAGCGTTGTACGAGGTGGAGATACGCAGTATTTT | CSVVRGGDTQYF | . | . | TRBJ2-3 | TRBV29-1
TGTGCCAGCAGCTCCTGGCCCGAGACTAGTGGAGGGGTGGAGTACTTC | CASSSWPETSGGVEYF | . | few | TRBJ2-7 | TRBV7-2
TGTGCCAGCGAGGGGGGGACTGCCTACTCCTACGAGCAGTACTTC | CASEGGTAYSYEQYF | . | . | TRBJ2-7 | TRBV7-9
TGTGCCAGCAGTTACGGGACGACAGGGGTAAACTATGGCTACACCTTC | CASSYGTTGVNYGYTF | TRBD1 | . | TRBJ1-2 | TRBV6-5
TGTGCCAGCTCACCCCAGGGAAGGTCGGAGACCCAGTACTTC | CASSPQGRSETQYF | . | . | TRBJ2-5 | TRBV18
TGTGCCACCAGCACTCGTGCCCGGGACAGTCGTTTTGGAAACACCATATATTTT | CATSTRARDSRFGNTIYF | TRBD1 | . | TRBJ1-3 | TRBV15
TGTGCCAGTGGGCGGGAGCGAGGGGAGACCCAGTACTTC | CASGRERGETQYF | TRBD2 | once | TRBJ2-5 | TRBV27
TGCGCCAGCAGCTTACAGGGGGCAGTCACAGATACGCAGTATTTT | CASSLQGAVTDTQYF | TRBD1 | . | TRBJ2-3 | TRBV5-1
TGTGCCAGCAGCTCGGGGGACTGGGCATACAATGAGCAGTTCTTC | CASSSGDWAYNEQFF | . | few | TRBJ2-1 | TRBV7-2
TGCGCCAGCAGCGGCCGGGGACTGAGCACAGATACGCAGTATTTT | CASSGRGLSTDTQYF | . | . | TRBJ2-3 | TRBV5-1
TGTGCCAGCTCACCACTACAGGGGGGCTACGAGCAGTACTTC | CASSPLQGGYEQYF | TRBD1 | . | TRBJ2-7 | TRBV18
TGCGCCAGCAGCCCTCGGGGTGGTGAAAAACTGTTTTTT | CASSPRGGEKLFF | . | . | TRBJ1-4 | TRBV5-1
TGTGCCAGCAGTTCCGGGACAGACTACAATGAGCAGTTCTTC | CASSSGTDYNEQFF | TRBD1 | . | TRBJ2-1 | TRBV5-4
TGTGCCAGCAGCTACGCGGCCAGGGGGATAAGTCAGGGCTACACCTTC | CASSYAARGISQGYTF | TRBD1 | . | TRBJ1-2 | TRBV27
TGTGCCAGCAGCTTAGCACCGATGTCAGGGACTTACAATGAGCAGTTCTTC | CASSLAPMSGTYNEQFF | . | . | TRBJ2-1 | TRBV7-2
TGTGCCAGCTCACCACCTCGCAGGGGCACGGACACCATATATTTT | CASSPPRRGTDTIYF | . | . | TRBJ1-3 | TRBV18
TGTGCCAGCAGCTCAGGGATCGGGTGGAATTCACCCCTCCACTTT | CASSSGIGWNSPLHF | . | . | TRBJ1-6 | TRBV7-3
TGTGCCAGCAGCTCCCAGAACCCGGGACATAAGAATGAAAAACTGTTTTTT | CASSSQNPGHKNEKLFF | . | . | TRBJ1-4 | TRBV28
TGTGCCAGCTGGCCAGCGGGGCTTCAAGAGACCCAGTACTTC | CASWPAGLQETQYF | TRBD2 | . | TRBJ2-5 | TRBV27
TGTGCCAGCAGACCGCGGGAGCTACAGTCGCCATACTCCTACGAGCAGTACTTC | CASRPRELQSPYSYEQYF | TRBD2 | . | TRBJ2-7 | TRBV28
TGTGCCAGCAGTGGGCTAGGACAGGGCTTATACGGCTACACCTTC | CASSGLGQGLYGYTF | TRBD1 | . | TRBJ1-2 | TRBV2
TGTGCCAGCAGTTTGGGGGGTAGAGTTAGTAATGAGCAGTTCTTC | CASSLGGRVSNEQFF | . | . | TRBJ2-1 | TRBV6-2/TRBV6-3
TGTGCCAGCAGTGGGGAGATCAATCAGCCCCAGCATTTT | CASSGEINQPQHF | . | . | TRBJ1-5 | TRBV2
TGTGCCAGCAGACTGACGAGGGTCTCGACCAATGAGCAGTTCTTC | CASRLTRVSTNEQFF | . | . | TRBJ2-1 | TRBV11-2